Described below is a single T cell receptor beta chain sequence and its context. Its antigen has not been determined. No base quality values were provided; no much bigger clone lies one nucleotide off. The sample originates from a study of cytomegalovirus exposure and HLA in healthy donors (TCRdb year 2017). Notes on the research overall: An earlier analysis of more than 550 of the donors reported approximately 300 Gb of sequence data and 95 million to 130 million unique TCR beta sequences obtained from roughly 180 million T cells. An early release covering roughly 580 HLA-typed donors comprised around 300 gigabases of sequencing data and 85 million to 100 million unique TCR sequences. Of the approximately 400 genotyped donors, about 80% fell in the genetic ancestry cluster associated with self-reported Caucasian donors. The study was designed to test whether signatures of past pathogen exposure could be identified by cataloging public T cell receptors. Using immunosequencing, the study profiled T cell repertoires from 640 or so subjects and related those repertoires to cytomegalovirus serostatus. Besides the first cohort of under 700 subjects, a separate validation cohort made up of about 120 different subjects was used. The study combined high-throughput TCR immunosequencing, statistical association of individual TCRs with disease status, and machine learning to predict cytomegalovirus infection status. In a later analysis, previously published TCR beta repertoires from 666 donors were re-analyzed and high-resolution HLA genotyping was added so that TCR occurrence patterns could be studied. In the later analysis, no new phenotypic data were used to find candidate immune exposures; instead, reliance was placed on TCR beta sequences and their occurrence across donors. An earlier analysis of more than 450 of the donors used high-throughput TCR beta sequencing to judge whether each TCR beta V gene segment behaved as functional or pseudogenic. Donor age, sex, ethnicity and CMV serostatus were collected together with the repertoire data. Genome-wide SNP genotypes for about 65% of the roughly 670 donors were used in a later genetic analysis, which treated that subset as a discovery cohort. All discovery cohort repertoires had been generated using a single sequencing platform. HLA typing included class I and class II loci at four-digit resolution. The number of typed donors differed by locus: about 620-630 for A, B, C, DRB1 and DQB1; 500 to 550 for DQA1; 606 for DPA1; and around 450 for DPB1. A handful of DR-DQ haplotypes were handled as single units for association and clustering because linkage in the cohort was strong. Among around 400 genotyped donors of the cohort, an average of around 240,000 unique TCR beta nucleotide sequences was sequenced per donor, of which roughly 17% were non-productive. Summary of the overall study and its limitations: According to a later analysis, parvovirus B19, influenza, CMV and Epstein-Barr virus appeared linked to several top co-occurrence clusters. The presence/absence analyses assumed that sequencing depth was roughly uniform across donors, and that assumption may not be true. Linkage disequilibrium might explain the correlated functional status among segregating V segments, but an unknown experimental factor could not be excluded. The earlier analysis of almost 600 of the donors excluded about 16 rarely observed V segments, including chromosome 9 orphons, because counts were too low. Some IMGT-functional V segments, including TRBV6-2 and TRBV6-3, could not be distinguished by the 87-base-pair reads and were therefore excluded. For the cohort, immune exposure information was limited to CMV serostatus. When HLA alleles, especially DR and DQ, strongly co-occurred, attributing TCR associations to individual alleles was difficult. Most TCR sequences were observed very rarely across donors, whereas some public TCRs were present in many individuals. In a later analysis, HLA-associated TCR beta chains were found to be more clonally expanded and to have lower generation probabilities than equally common non-associated chains. A group of highly shared sequence variants was considered likely to be a technical artifact of the sequencing pipeline. A further reported finding was that TCR beta sequences accurately predicted the HLA-A and HLA-B alleles for most subjects in the first cohort. Specific HLA alleles were associated with over 15,000 TCR beta sequences at a false discovery rate of 0.05 in a later analysis. In a later analysis, most CMV-associated TCR beta chains were found to appear HLA-restricted, with HLA associations seemingly driven largely by CMV exposure. A later genetic analysis reported fewer N-insertions in productive TCRs among donors in an Asian-associated ancestry cluster than the 666-donor mean. In a later analysis, the rate of TCR association differed among HLA loci, with DRB1 alleles having the most associated TCRs and HLA-C alleles having the fewest. In an earlier analysis of around 500 of the donors, most TCR beta V segments appeared in productive rearrangements about 90% or about 30% of the time, broadly matching IMGT annotations. V-gene and J-gene trimming of TCR beta chains was associated with a missense DCLRE1C variant in a later genetic analysis, and the association was replicated in an independent cohort. In this cohort, only TCR beta chains were sequenced, and detectable features were limited by the absence of alpha or paired-chain data. A total of 150 to 200 TCR beta chains were listed by the study as associated with cytomegalovirus. The authors suggested that the approach could potentially be extended to other disease states and immunological phenotypes. HLA typing was unavailable for some donors at each locus, so association tests used only the typed subset. In vitro tests confirmed that a few of the cytomegalovirus-associated TCR beta chains recognize cytomegalovirus antigens. Cytomegalovirus status was reported to be diagnosed by the classifier with high specificity and sensitivity in both the original and validation cohorts.

In total, over 600 healthy bone marrow donors made up the cohort. All cohort members were sampled while nominally healthy, although unrecorded immune exposures were likely present. The donor was CMV seronegative and belonged to the group of around 350 seronegative cohort members. Each donor provided a peripheral blood sample, and peripheral blood mononuclear cells were used for TCR beta sequencing. The Qiagen DNeasy Blood Extraction Kit was used to extract genomic DNA from the blood cell samples. The library was obtained by the immunoSEQ multiplex PCR assay. For the multiplex PCR, a mixture combining 60 forward primers for TCR Vbeta segments and 13 reverse primers for TCR Jbeta segments was used. A multiplex PCR assay on genomic DNA amplified the CDR3 region of rearranged TCR beta genes. The amplified TCR beta libraries were sequenced on the Illumina HiSeq System as 87-base-pair reads. The authors processed their data as follows. A later analysis tallied tens of millions of unique TCR beta chains across the approximately 670 repertoires, and some 10 million of those chains were shared by two or more donors. To remove PCR and sequencing errors, raw reads were error-corrected and collapsed into unique sequences using a nearest-neighbor algorithm that merged closely related sequences. Alignment of CDR3 sequences to IMGT reference sequences was used to assign V, D and J gene segments. For a sequence to be retained, a match of at least six nucleotides was required to both a V gene segment and a J gene segment. Rearrangements were called productive when the CDR3 lacked stop codons and stayed in frame with V and J; all others were non-productive. Following IMGT convention, CDR3 was defined as the stretch from the second conserved V-encoded cysteine up to the conserved J-encoded phenylalanine. The earlier analysis of about 640 of the donors excluded any sequence lacking an unambiguous match to a single V gene segment. An earlier analysis of 587 of the donors called V segments functional above 56.7% productive rearrangements and segregating when the between-donor standard deviation exceeded 5%. A statistical classification framework was built for diagnosing cytomegalovirus status from the catalog of TCR beta chain sequences. In a later analysis, V and J genes were assigned by comparing TCR nucleotide sequences against IMGT/GENE-DB human TR gene sequences. Using the TCRdist pipeline, a later analysis assigned CDR3 sequences along with most-parsimonious VDJ recombination scenarios. A later analysis defined each TCR beta chain by its CDR3 amino acid sequence plus V-gene family, and excluded reads lacking a unique V-gene family. To address suspected cross-contamination and a sequencing artifact, a later analysis removed 550 to 750 highly shared, low-generation-probability nucleotide sequences. In a later analysis, a clonal expansion index for each public chain was calculated from normalized within-repertoire ranks of inferred template counts. Generation probabilities in a later analysis came from a VDJ recombination model fitted to out-of-frame rearrangements, and those results were checked against IGoR. In a later analysis, TCR-TCR, TCR-HLA and TCR-CMV co-occurrence was scored with hypergeometric tests, and a repertoire-size bias correction was applied to TCR pairs. False discovery rates were estimated in a later analysis by permuting HLA or CMV assignments 20 times. A later analysis grouped co-occurring TCRs with DBSCAN, adding TCRdist sequence similarity when clustering within HLA-allele-positive subsets. Repertoires with fewer than 30,000 or more than 120,000 public chains were left out of co-occurrence clustering, as were four to six repertoires with anomalous nucleotide sharing. Imported from immuneACCESS, the table was reduced by TCRdb to in-frame sequences with V and J called. These copies leave out some clones; in studies compared against another copy, an unresolved V gene accounts for under half, and the cause of the remainder is not known. V, J and clone size are taken as reported in that table, and D and trimming were inferred from the DNA itself. The sample includes some 90,000 clones, with roughly four fifths observed a single time. 0.57% of the sample is held by the ten biggest clonotypes.

CDR1 and CDR2 were assigned from the germline V gene as SGHAT and FQNNGV. V drops 0 bases and J drops 9 bases, leaving 9 bases in between. The CDR3, from cysteine to phenylalanine, totals 13 residues. The read is trimmed to its CDR3 DNA, 39 bases read in frame from base 1. The source of this sequence is a young man in good health and CMV-seronegative. Sequencing input: PBMCs. The V and J segments used are TRBV11-2 and TRBJ2-1, and possibly TRBD2, on 5 matching bases. The CDR3 is CASSLELGIEQFF. The nucleotides read TGTGCCAGCAGCTTAGAACTAGGGATTGAGCAGTTCTTC.